The present TCR beta chain was sequenced within a study of cytomegalovirus exposure and HLA in healthy donors. This CDR3 has 13 amino acids. Germline CDR1 and CDR2: LGHNA and YNFKEQ. V dropped 0 bases and J dropped 10 bases, with 12 bases sitting between them. Primers: 60 Vbeta forward and 13 Jbeta reverse. Sequencing was performed with immunoSEQ multiplex PCR; in TCRdb, only in-frame clones are kept and a portion is missing. This table has approximately 100,000 clones, over 70% appearing once. This rearrangement joins TRBV4-2 to TRBJ1-1; D is unresolved. The receptor was isolated from a man between 50 and 59 years old in good health and CMV-seropositive. The sample comprised PBMCs. CDR3 DNA: TGTGCCAGCAGCCAAGAAGTGAGGGTCGGAGCTTTCTTT. Protein product: CASSQEVRVGAFF.